The 31 T cell receptor beta chains below were found in one sample sequenced in a study of naive and memory T cell subsets. The beta constant-region primer was an equimolar mix of two oligonucleotides covering TRBC1 and TRBC2. TCRdb independently ran MiXCR on the UMI-ligation and nested PCR reads; one entry per CDR3 protein. This table has 120,000 to 150,000 distinct CDR3 sequences, over 15% appearing once. Sequencing input: naive CD4+ T cells from blood. These receptors all come from a human donor in good health.

The chain employs TRBV6-2 or TRBV6-3 and TRBJ2-3; no firm D call. V lost 3 bases to trimming and J lost 0 bases, with 10 bases between them. The CDR3 totals 15 residues. Germline values: CDR1 MNHEY, CDR2 SVGEGT. The DNA of the CDR3 is TGTGCCAGCAGTTATGATCGGTACAGCACAGATACGCAGTATTTT. As protein: CASSYDRYSTDTQYF.

This clonotype was recorded a few times. The V gene is TRBV20-1, the J gene TRBJ1-1; no clear D gene. The germline V gene encodes CDR1 DFQATT and CDR2 SNEGSKA (reference sequence). The ends were cut back, 5 bases at V and 4 bases at J, with 23 bases in the middle. The CDR3 sequence is 16 residues long. The CDR3 region has the DNA TGCAGTGCTCCGACCGGGAGTTCGCACCGGACCACTGAAGCTTTCTTT. Encoded protein: CSAPTGSSHRTTEAFF.

The table lists this clonotype with a count of one. This may be a read error, as it is one base from a much larger clone. The chain combines TRBV5-1 with TRBJ2-1; TRBD2 matches 7 bases. V was clipped by 6 bases and J by 4 bases; unmatched bases: 10. The CDR3 is 15 amino acids. From germline, CDR1 is SGHRS and CDR2 YFSETQ. The CDR3 protein is CASTVASGSYNEQFF. The DNA for the CDR3 is TGCGCCAGCACCGTCGCTAGCGGCTCTTACAATGAGCAGTTCTTC.

This clonotype came up a few times. The rearrangement links TRBV5-1 to TRBJ1-5, with D possibly TRBD1 on 6 matching bases. The V gene's germline CDR1 is SGHRS and CDR2 YFSETQ. This CDR3 comprises 15 residues. V lost 4 bases and J lost 7, with 18 bases in between. The CDR3 sequence: CASSPGGGGTQPQHF. The CDR3 coding sequence is TGCGCCAGCAGCCCCGGTGGGGGGGGCACCCAGCCCCAGCATTTT.

There are a few counts of this clonotype. The chain links TRBV12-3 or TRBV12-4 to TRBJ2-1; D not certain. Trimming removed 3 bases from V and 3 bases from J, with 6 bases in between. CDR3 length: 13 residues. The CDR3 sequence: CASSFGNYNEQFF. CDR3 sequence (DNA): TGTGCCAGCAGTTTTGGCAACTACAATGAGCAGTTCTTC.

The V call is TRBV5-1, the J call TRBJ2-1, with D maybe TRBD2 (6 bases). V gave up 0 bases and J gave up 10 bases, with 23 bases separating them. In germline, CDR1 is SGHRS, CDR2 YFSETQ. This CDR3 contains 17 residues. In nucleotides, the CDR3 is TGCGCCAGCAGCTTGGTTGGGGCGGGACGCCGGGTGGAGGAGCAGTTCTTC. This sequence encodes CASSLVGAGRRVEEQFF.

This clonotype was counted between two and nine times. The rearrangement uses TRBV6-6 and TRBJ1-2, with D tentatively TRBD1 (6 bases). The V end lost 2 bases, the J end lost 4 bases, and 20 bases lay between the germline ends. Looked up from germline, CDR1 is MNHNY and CDR2 is SVGAGI (reference sequence). The CDR3 consists of 17 residues. Here the CDR3 DNA reads TGTGCCAGCAGTTACACCAACCGATGGACAGCAAGCTATGGCTACACCTTC. It specifies CASSYTNRWTASYGYTF.

A few counts support this clonotype. The chain recombines TRBV29-1 with TRBJ2-2; D is perhaps TRBD2 (5 bases). V was clipped by 1 base and J by 5 bases, with 11 bases between them. Germline V lookup: CDR1 SQVTM, CDR2 ANQGSEA. The CDR3 is 14 residues long. This chain's CDR3 is CSVEVLEGTGELFF. As DNA, the CDR3 is TGCAGCGTTGAAGTACTAGAGGGAACCGGGGAGCTGTTTTTT.

In its sample, this clonotype was seen a few times. This rearrangement joins TRBV29-1 to TRBJ2-5, with a possible D match to TRBD1 (6 bases). This CDR3 is 14 amino acids long. Germline V gene sequence: CDR1 SQVTM, CDR2 ANQGSEA. Trimming stripped 6 bases from V and 2 bases from J, with 16 bases between. The CDR3 is CSVAAGAMQETQYF. CDR3 DNA sequence: TGCAGCGTCGCGGCAGGGGCTATGCAAGAGACCCAGTACTTC.

Written as DNA, the CDR3 is TGTGCCACCAGTGATACCGGACGGAGCTATGGCTACACCTTC. It yields the protein CATSDTGRSYGYTF. J is TRBJ1-2 and V is TRBV24-1, with D uncertain. Trimming took off 3 bases at V and 4 bases at J, with 11 bases between the two ends. The CDR3 sequence is 14 residues long. Per the germline V gene, CDR1 is KGHDR and CDR2 is SFDVKD.

The chain recombines TRBV29-1 with TRBJ2-1; D is perhaps TRBD1 or TRBD2 (5 bases each). This CDR3 has 15 residues. The V and J ends lost 6 bases and 4 bases respectively, with 19 bases between them. The V gene's germline CDR1 is SQVTM and CDR2 ANQGSEA. CDR3 nucleotide sequence: TGCAGCGTCGCAACTCTCCGGGGCCCGTACAATGAGCAGTTCTTC. Translation: CSVATLRGPYNEQFF.

This sequence joins TRBV12-3 or TRBV12-4 and TRBJ1-3; 7 nucleotides match TRBD1. The CDR3 is 14 residues long. The ends lost 8 bases at V and 5 bases at J; junction bases unmatched: 9. CDR3 sequence: CASPREGARNTIYF. The CDR3 DNA reads TGTGCCAGCCCAAGAGAGGGGGCAAGAAACACCATATATTTT.

The chain carries TRBV7-9 and TRBJ1-5; D gene unclear. The CDR3 runs 14 residues. Trimming pared 4 bases from V and 5 bases from J, leaving 12 bases between. Germline CDR1 reads SEHNR; CDR2 reads FQNEAQ (reference sequence). The CDR3 sequence: CASSSSEWDQPQHF. The CDR3 nucleotides are TGTGCCAGCAGCTCTTCGGAGTGGGATCAGCCCCAGCATTTT.

The table lists this clonotype with a few counts. The CDR3 region has the DNA TGCGCCAGCAGCTCCGGGACTAGCAGCTACACAGATACGCAGTATTTT. Protein product: CASSSGTSSYTDTQYF. V usage is TRBV5-1 and J usage is TRBJ2-3, with 9 bases identical to TRBD2. Germline V gene lookup returns CDR1 SGHRS and CDR2 YFSETQ. The CDR3 contains 16 residues. V dropped 3 bases and J dropped 2; count of bases not matched to a gene: 7.

The gene calls are TRBV29-1 and TRBJ1-1; 7 nucleotides match TRBD1. V lost 6 bases, J lost 4 bases, and 5 bases stayed unmatched. The CDR3 covers 12 residues. CDR1 and CDR2 (germline): SQVTM, ANQGSEA. CDR3 nucleotides: TGCAGCGTGACAGGGTTTATCACTGAAGCTTTCTTT. This gives the protein CSVTGFITEAFF.

A few counts support this clonotype. V is TRBV7-2 and J is TRBJ2-1, with 7 positions matching TRBD1. Looked up from germline, CDR1 is SGHTA and CDR2 is FQGNSA. This CDR3 is built from 18 residues. V shed 4 bases, J shed 5 bases, and the junction held 17 bases outside the gene matches. The CDR3 region has the DNA TGTGCCAGCAGCTCCAGACAGGGATGGGCCTCAAACAACAATGAGCAGTTCTTC. Protein: CASSSRQGWASNNNEQFF.

This clonotype was seen only a few times. CDR3 in amino acids: CASSLFLLEQFF. The CDR3 coding sequence is TGTGCCAGCAGCCTCTTCCTTTTAGAGCAGTTCTTC. The chain carries TRBV6-2 or TRBV6-3 and TRBJ2-1; D gene ambiguous. V was trimmed by 6 bases and J by 10 bases, leaving 13 bases between them. CDR3 length equals 12 residues. Germline CDR1 reads MNHEY; CDR2 reads SVGEGT.

This clonotype showed up just a few times. The gene calls are TRBV20-1 and TRBJ2-1, with TRBD2 matching 11 bases. V dropped 1 base and J dropped 13; count of bases not matched to a gene: 18. Germline V lookup: CDR1 DFQATT, CDR2 SNEGSKA (reference sequence). This CDR3 comprises 17 residues. The CDR3 region is CSARGGTSGRTIGVQFF. CDR3 in DNA: TGCAGTGCTAGAGGGGGGACTAGCGGACGTACAATCGGGGTACAGTTCTTC.

This clonotype was detected a few times. J is TRBJ1-5 and V is TRBV5-1; maybe TRBD1 (5 bases). V lost 3 bases and J lost 5, with 9 bases in between. This CDR3 comprises 13 residues. The germline V gene encodes CDR1 SGHRS and CDR2 YFSETQ. The CDR3 region has the DNA TGCGCCAGCAGCTCAGGGAAATATCAGCCCCAGCATTTT. Its translation: CASSSGKYQPQHF.

This clonotype showed up just a few times. V usage is TRBV7-2 and J usage is TRBJ2-3; D not resolved. The CDR3 totals 14 residues. V shed 5 bases and J shed 4 bases, with 13 bases lying between them. CDR1 SGHTA and CDR2 FQGNSA come from the germline V gene. CDR3 DNA sequence: TGTGCCAGCAGCATAGGGCCCTCCGCAGATACGCAGTATTTT. Protein product: CASSIGPSADTQYF.

The chain joins TRBV7-2 to TRBJ2-2; D call uncertain. The V end was cut by 1 base, the J end by 0 bases, with 9 bases between. The CDR3 loop spans 16 amino acids. The germline gives CDR1 SGHTA, CDR2 FQGNSA. DNA for the CDR3: TGTGCCAGCAGCTTAGGTGGCCTCGCGAACACCGGGGAGCTGTTTTTT. Its protein is CASSLGGLANTGELFF. The entire variable domain, with the rest obtained from reference TRBV7-2 and TRBJ2-2, is as follows: GAGVSQSPSNKVTEKGKDVELRCDPISGHTALYWYRQSLGQGLEFLIYFQGNSAPDKSGLPSDRFSAERTGGSVSTLTIQRTQQEDSAVYLCASSLGGLANTGELFFGEGSRLTVL.

The V gene is TRBV20-1, the J gene TRBJ2-7, with D possibly being TRBD1 (6 bases). Germline CDR1 reads DFQATT; CDR2 reads SNEGSKA (reference sequence). V lost 0 bases, J lost 7 bases, and 19 bases lay in between. The CDR3 is 15 residues long. The CDR3 region has the DNA TGCAGTGCTAGAGACCTGACAGGTCTTGGGCGGGAGCAGTACTTC. Residues: CSARDLTGLGREQYF.

This clonotype was seen a few times. The chain recombines TRBV4-2 with TRBJ2-3, with 8 bases aligning to TRBD2. The germline V gene has CDR1 LGHNA and CDR2 YNFKEQ. J gave up 1 base and V 0 bases, and 6 bases lay outside the gene matches. The CDR3 totals 17 residues. The CDR3 region has the DNA TGTGCCAGCAGCCAAGAGTCTGAGACTAGCGGCACAGATACGCAGTATTTT. This encodes CASSQESETSGTDTQYF.

This clonotype has only a few counts. The chain is built from TRBV20-1 and TRBJ1-4; 11 bases match TRBD1. V dropped 5 bases and J dropped 7; count of bases not matched to a gene: 6. CDR1 and CDR2 from the germline V gene are DFQATT and SNEGSKA (reference sequence). This CDR3 region has 14 residues. CDR3 nucleotide sequence: TGCAGTGCTTTTCAGGGGACAGGGGGTGAAAAACTGTTTTTT. Amino acids: CSAFQGTGGEKLFF.

This clonotype appeared once. The genes are TRBV5-1 and TRBJ1-5, with D unresolved. The CDR3 totals 14 residues. The V gene lost 4 bases and the J gene lost 5 bases, with 13 bases spanning the gap. CDR1 is SGHRS, CDR2 YFSETQ, per germline. The DNA of the CDR3 is TGCGCCAGCAGCCTGGACGGACTTTATCAGCCCCAGCATTTT. Amino acid sequence: CASSLDGLYQPQHF.

In this sample, this clonotype turned up many times. The J gene is TRBJ2-1, the V gene TRBV6-4, with 8 nucleotides matching TRBD2. V lost 4 bases to trimming and J lost 0 bases; unmatched junction nucleotides: 2. CDR1 is MRHNA, CDR2 SNTAGT, per germline. The CDR3 contains 15 residues. The CDR3 region is CASSATSASYNEQFF. The CDR3 coding sequence is TGTGCCAGCAGTGCGACTAGCGCCTCCTACAATGAGCAGTTCTTC.

The J gene is TRBJ1-4, the V gene TRBV5-1, with D tentatively TRBD1 (6 bases). This CDR3 contains 14 residues. Trimming removed 2 bases from V and 7 bases from J, with 12 bases in between. Germline assignment: CDR1 SGHRS and CDR2 YFSETQ. The CDR3 here is CASSLQGFSEKLFF. The DNA for the CDR3 is TGCGCCAGCAGCTTACAGGGTTTCTCTGAAAAACTGTTTTTT.

V is TRBV5-1 and J is TRBJ1-5; D might be TRBD1 (5 bases). V shed 5 bases and J shed 0 bases, with 12 bases lying between them. From germline, CDR1 is SGHRS and CDR2 YFSETQ. CDR3 length: 15 residues. The CDR3 sequence is CASREGVISNQPQHF. Here the CDR3 DNA reads TGCGCCAGCAGGGAAGGGGTGATTAGCAATCAGCCCCAGCATTTT.

This sequence joins TRBV20-1 and TRBJ2-2; 10 bases are a match to TRBD1. This CDR3 contains 15 residues. J lost 3 bases, V lost 4 bases, and 5 bases had no gene match. Per germline, CDR1 DFQATT and CDR2 SNEGSKA (reference sequence). CDR3 nucleotides: TGCAGTGCTATCGACAGGGGGCTCGACACCGGGGAGCTGTTTTTT. As protein: CSAIDRGLDTGELFF.

This chain connects TRBV10-3 to TRBJ2-5, with a weak D call TRBD1 (5 bases). The CDR3 extends over 12 amino acids. Germline lookup yields CDR1 ENHRY and CDR2 SYGVKD. V shed 3 bases and J shed 5 bases, with 7 bases lying between them. CDR3: CAISDNRETQYF. The DNA of the CDR3 is TGTGCCATCAGTGATAACAGGGAGACCCAGTACTTC.

This clonotype occurred a few times. The CDR3 loop reads CASRTGTKNTGELFF. The CDR3 region has the DNA TGTGCCAGCAGAACCGGGACGAAGAACACCGGGGAGCTGTTTTTT. This rearrangement joins TRBV6-5 to TRBJ2-2; D might be TRBD1 or TRBD2, each matching 5 bases. V lost 6 bases, J lost 1 base, and 12 bases lay in between. Germline CDR1 and CDR2: MNHEY and SVGAGI. The CDR3 covers 15 residues.